This entry lists 21 T cell receptor beta chains sequenced from one sample in a study of T cells in localized non-small cell lung cancer. Profiled with immunoSEQ multiplex PCR; TCRdb holds only in-frame clones, not every one. The sample gives around 34,000 clones, around 93% of which show up once; 7.9% is in the top ten. The sample in question was peripheral blood, obtained before any cancer treatment. These receptors were taken from a female donor over 55 with stage I lung adenocarcinoma.

This chain uses TRBV30 with TRBJ1-1; D ambiguous. Germline CDR1 reads GTSNPN; CDR2 reads SVGIG (reference sequence). The CDR3 is made up of 12 amino acids. V was trimmed by 1 base and J by 7 bases, leaving 10 bases between them. CDR3 nucleotide sequence: TGTGCCTGGAGTGGAAAGGTGGGTGAAGCTTTCTTT. It translates to CAWSGKVGEAFF.

The chain recombines TRBV6-1 with TRBJ2-1, with D possibly matching TRBD2 (6 bases). CDR3 length equals 13 residues. V lost 10 bases and J lost 4, with 14 bases in between. CDR1 and CDR2 from the germline V gene are MNHNS and SASEGT. CDR3 bases: TGTGCCACCGGGGACTTCCTTTACAATGAGCAGTTCTTC. It is translated as CATGDFLYNEQFF.

V and J are TRBV18 and TRBJ2-7; D not resolved. V lost 3 bases to trimming and J lost 3 bases, with 15 bases between them. Germline V gene sequence: CDR1 KGHSH, CDR2 LQKENI. This CDR3 contains 15 residues. The CDR3 DNA follows: TGTGCCAGCTCACCGGGTTTAGGTAGCCTCTACGAGCAGTACGTC. This translates into CASSPGLGSLYEQYV.

The chain couples TRBV5-1 to TRBJ1-4; no firm D call. CDR1 is SGHRS and CDR2 is YFSETQ in the germline V gene. This CDR3 contains 14 residues. V gave up 4 bases and J gave up 5 bases, with 12 bases separating them. The CDR3 DNA reads TGCGCCAGCAGCCCCAATGTAAGGAATGAAAAACTGTTTTTT. Translation: CASSPNVRNEKLFF.

The chain links TRBV28 to TRBJ2-7; D is possibly TRBD1 (7 bases). The V gene lost 1 base and the J gene lost 6 bases, with 28 bases spanning the gap. This CDR3 is built from 19 residues. Per germline, CDR1 MDHEN and CDR2 SYDVKM. The CDR3 protein is CASSLFRGPRSRGTFEQYF. As DNA, the CDR3 is TGTGCCAGCAGTTTATTTAGGGGGCCTCGCAGCAGGGGGACTTTCGAGCAGTACTTC.

The rearrangement links TRBV11-3 to TRBJ2-3; 7 bases match TRBD2. Trimming at V came to 5 bases and at J to 1 base, leaving 12 bases not matched to a gene. The CDR3 extends over 17 amino acids. The germline CDR1 and CDR2 sequences are SGHNT and YENEEA. Written as DNA, the CDR3 is TGTGCCAGCAGCCGTGGGGGGGTTTTGGAGGGCACAGATACGCAGTATTTT. The encoded protein is CASSRGGVLEGTDTQYF.

The CDR3 sequence is CASTSGTGFTEQYF. CDR3 in DNA: TGCGCCAGCACCTCCGGGACAGGGTTTACCGAGCAGTACTTC. The chain has TRBV10-2 and TRBJ2-7, with 9 bases that match TRBD1. This CDR3 has 14 amino acids. Per the germline V gene, CDR1 is WSHSY and CDR2 is SAAADI. Trimming removed 7 bases from V and 6 bases from J; junction bases left unmatched: 10.

There are a few counts of this clone. The rearrangement links TRBV9 to TRBJ1-4; weak D call: TRBD1 (5 bases). The V end was cut by 3 bases, the J end by 4 bases, with 13 bases between. Germline V gives CDR1 SGDLS, CDR2 YYNGEE. The CDR3 contains 15 residues. The CDR3 nucleotides read TGTGCCAGCAGCGCCTCAGGGCGGGATAATGAAAAACTGTTTTTT. Translating it yields CASSASGRDNEKLFF.

V and J are TRBV5-6 and TRBJ1-2; perhaps TRBD1 as D (5 bases). CDR3 length: 13 amino acids. Germline CDR1 is SGHDT and CDR2 is YYEEEE. The V end was cut by 0 bases, the J end by 8 bases, with 11 bases between. DNA of the CDR3: TGTGCCAGCAGCTTGGATAGGGGCCGGGGCTACACCTTC. Translating gives CASSLDRGRGYTF.

V is TRBV5-1 and J is TRBJ1-1; D is unresolved. This CDR3 contains 16 residues. V lost 0 bases, J lost 0 bases, and 12 bases lay in between. CDR1 is SGHRS, CDR2 YFSETQ, per germline. CDR3 DNA sequence: TGCGCCAGCAGCTTGGGGGAGGCTATCATGAACACTGAAGCTTTCTTT. Protein sequence: CASSLGEAIMNTEAFF.

The chain has TRBV10-3 and TRBJ1-2; a possible D gene is TRBD1 (5 bases). CDR1 ENHRY and CDR2 SYGVKD come from the germline V gene. V was trimmed by 0 bases and J by 3 bases, leaving 11 bases between them. This CDR3 comprises 15 residues. The CDR3 here is CAISESGRVDYGYTF. CDR3 in DNA: TGTGCCATCAGTGAGTCTGGCAGGGTGGACTATGGCTACACCTTC.

CDR3 in amino acids: CASSYDRGNQPQHF. In DNA form, the CDR3 reads TGTGCCAGCAGCTACGACAGGGGCAATCAGCCCCAGCATTTT. The chain has TRBV5-6 and TRBJ1-5, with TRBD1 matching over 7 bases. Germline V gene sequence: CDR1 SGHDT, CDR2 YYEEEE. The CDR3 covers 14 residues. The V gene end was trimmed by 3 bases and the J gene end by 2 bases; junction bases not matched to a gene: 2.

J is TRBJ2-7 and V is TRBV18, with 9 bases that match TRBD1. Germline V CDR1 and CDR2: KGHSH, LQKENI. The CDR3 is 13 residues long. V lost 3 bases to trimming and J lost 5 bases; unmatched junction nucleotides: 2. CDR3 in amino acids: CASSPGTGNEQYV. DNA of the CDR3: TGTGCCAGCTCACCCGGGACAGGGAACGAGCAGTACGTC.

The chain links TRBV5-1 to TRBJ2-5, with 11 bases matching TRBD2. The length of the CDR3 is 16 residues. V lost 0 bases and J lost 2; bases outside the gene matches: 3. Germline V CDR1 and CDR2: SGHRS, YFSETQ. CDR3 in DNA: TGCGCCAGCAGCTTGGGGGGACTAGCGGAACAAGAGACCCAGTACTTC. Its translation is CASSLGGLAEQETQYF.

The chain's CDR3 is CASRTRRLFGLFF. In nucleotides, the CDR3 is TGTGCCAGCAGGACGCGACGTCTTTTTGGACTGTTTTTT. The chain employs TRBV28 and TRBJ1-4; D is unclear. The length of the CDR3 is 13 residues. Germline V CDR1 and CDR2: MDHEN, SYDVKM. The V gene lost 6 bases and the J gene lost 13 bases, with 18 bases spanning the gap.

The V gene is TRBV13, the J gene TRBJ2-5, with 8 bases matching TRBD1. The CDR3 loop spans 15 amino acids. Germline CDR1 PRHDT, CDR2 FYEKMQ (reference sequence). The V gene end was trimmed by 5 bases and the J gene end by 2 bases; junction bases not matched to a gene: 7. CDR3 in amino acids: CASSLYRGAQETQYF. The CDR3 coding sequence is TGTGCCAGCAGCCTGTACAGGGGGGCGCAAGAGACCCAGTACTTC.

The chain carries TRBV6-5 and TRBJ2-2; D gene ambiguous. The germline V and J ends were trimmed by 10 bases and 9 bases, with 12 bases remaining between them. CDR3 length: 11 residues. Per the germline V gene, CDR1 is MNHEY and CDR2 is SVGAGI. The CDR3 sequence: CATAPNRELFF. In DNA, the CDR3 is TGTGCCACCGCCCCCAACCGGGAGCTGTTTTTT.

This chain joins TRBV27 and TRBJ2-2; possible D gene TRBD2, 6 bases. Trimming removed 1 base at V and 5 bases at J, with 11 bases between. Germline assignment: CDR1 MNHEY and CDR2 SMNVEV (reference sequence). The CDR3 spans 15 residues. CDR3 in amino acids: CASSLYGRRTGELFF. DNA of the CDR3: TGTGCCAGCAGTTTATACGGGAGAAGAACCGGGGAGCTGTTTTTT.

The chain carries TRBV29-1 and TRBJ1-1; D is unclear. The CDR3 contains 12 residues. The V end was cut by 7 bases, the J end by 4 bases, with 13 bases between. Germline V gene data show CDR1 as SQVTM and CDR2 as ANQGSEA. DNA of the CDR3: TGCAGCGCCGCTAGGGAGAGCACTGAAGCTTTCTTT. Protein: CSAARESTEAFF.

The CDR3 here is CASTFQAVNTEAFF. The CDR3 DNA follows: TGTGCCAGTACTTTCCAGGCTGTGAACACTGAAGCTTTCTTT. The chain couples TRBV19 to TRBJ1-1; D not certain. The germline V gene encodes CDR1 LNHDA and CDR2 SQIVND (reference sequence). CDR3 length: 14 residues. V lost 7 bases and J lost 0, with 12 bases in between.

CDR3 sequence (DNA): TGTGCCAGCAGCGTTTCAGAAAACTATGGCTACACCTTC. This translates into CASSVSENYGYTF. The chain has TRBV9 and TRBJ1-2; no definite D call. The length of the CDR3 is 13 residues. V shed 2 bases and J shed 2 bases, with 7 bases lying between them. Germline V lookup: CDR1 SGDLS, CDR2 YYNGEE.